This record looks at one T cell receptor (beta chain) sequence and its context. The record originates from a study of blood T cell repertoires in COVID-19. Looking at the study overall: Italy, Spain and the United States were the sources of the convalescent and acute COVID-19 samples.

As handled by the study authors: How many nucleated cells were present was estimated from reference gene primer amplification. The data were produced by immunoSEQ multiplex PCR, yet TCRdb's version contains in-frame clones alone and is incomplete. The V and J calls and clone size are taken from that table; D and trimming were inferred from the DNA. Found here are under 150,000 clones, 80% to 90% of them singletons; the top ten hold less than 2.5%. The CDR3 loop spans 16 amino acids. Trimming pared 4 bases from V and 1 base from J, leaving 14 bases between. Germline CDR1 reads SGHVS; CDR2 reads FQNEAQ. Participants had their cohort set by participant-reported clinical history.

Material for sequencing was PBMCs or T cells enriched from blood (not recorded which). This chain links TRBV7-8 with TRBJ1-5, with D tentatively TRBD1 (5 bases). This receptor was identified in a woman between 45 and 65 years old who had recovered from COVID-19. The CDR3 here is CASSSLTETSNQPQHF. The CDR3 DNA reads TGTGCCAGCAGCTCCTTGACAGAGACGAGCAATCAGCCCCAGCATTTT.